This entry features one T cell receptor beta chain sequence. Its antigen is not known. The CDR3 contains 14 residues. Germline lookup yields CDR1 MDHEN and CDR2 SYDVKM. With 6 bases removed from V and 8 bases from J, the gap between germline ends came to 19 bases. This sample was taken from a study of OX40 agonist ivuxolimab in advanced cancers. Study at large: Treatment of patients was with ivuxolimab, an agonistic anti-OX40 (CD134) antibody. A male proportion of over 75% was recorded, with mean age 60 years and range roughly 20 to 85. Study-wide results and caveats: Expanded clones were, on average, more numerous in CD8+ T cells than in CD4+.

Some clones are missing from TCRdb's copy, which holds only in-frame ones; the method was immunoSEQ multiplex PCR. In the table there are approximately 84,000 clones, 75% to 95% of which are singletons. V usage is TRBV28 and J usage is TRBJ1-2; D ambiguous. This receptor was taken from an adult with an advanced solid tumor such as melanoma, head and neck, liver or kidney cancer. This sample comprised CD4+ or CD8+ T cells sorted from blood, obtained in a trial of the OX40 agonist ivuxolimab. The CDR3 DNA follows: TGTGCCAGCAGATCTTCTCTGGAGGGTATGGGCTACACCTTC. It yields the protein CASRSSLEGMGYTF.